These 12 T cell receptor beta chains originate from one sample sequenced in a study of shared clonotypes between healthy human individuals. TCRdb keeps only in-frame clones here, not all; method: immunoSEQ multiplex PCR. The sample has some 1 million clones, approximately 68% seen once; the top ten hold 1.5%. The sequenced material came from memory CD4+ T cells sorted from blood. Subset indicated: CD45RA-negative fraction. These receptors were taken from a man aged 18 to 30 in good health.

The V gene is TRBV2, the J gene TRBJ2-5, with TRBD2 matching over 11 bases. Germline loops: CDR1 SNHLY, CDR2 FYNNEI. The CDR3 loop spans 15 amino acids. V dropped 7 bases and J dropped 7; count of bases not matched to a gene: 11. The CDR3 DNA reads TGTGCCAGCACTCGAACTAGCGGGGGCCCCGGGACCCAGTACTTC. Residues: CASTRTSGGPGTQYF.

The CDR3 DNA reads as TGTGCCAGCAGTCCCGGGACAGGGGCGGGCTACACCTTC. This codes for CASSPGTGAGYTF. The chain uses TRBV14 and TRBJ1-2; 10 bases match TRBD1. The CDR3 spans 13 residues. The V gene end was trimmed by 6 bases and the J gene end by 8 bases; junction bases not matched to a gene: 6. CDR1 is SGHDN and CDR2 is FVKESK in the germline V gene.

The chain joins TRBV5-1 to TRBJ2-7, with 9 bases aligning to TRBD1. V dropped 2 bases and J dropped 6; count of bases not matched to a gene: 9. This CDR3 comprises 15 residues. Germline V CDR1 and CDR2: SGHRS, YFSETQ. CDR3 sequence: CASSLQGQGQGEQYF. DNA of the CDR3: TGCGCCAGCAGCTTACAAGGACAGGGACAGGGCGAGCAGTACTTC.

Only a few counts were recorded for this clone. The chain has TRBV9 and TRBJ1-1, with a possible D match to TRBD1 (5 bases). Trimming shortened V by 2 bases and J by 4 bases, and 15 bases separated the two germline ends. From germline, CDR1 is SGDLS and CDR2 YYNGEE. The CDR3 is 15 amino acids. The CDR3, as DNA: TGTGCCAGCAGCGTTTCTGGACATGCTTCCACTGAAGCTTTCTTT. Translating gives CASSVSGHASTEAFF.

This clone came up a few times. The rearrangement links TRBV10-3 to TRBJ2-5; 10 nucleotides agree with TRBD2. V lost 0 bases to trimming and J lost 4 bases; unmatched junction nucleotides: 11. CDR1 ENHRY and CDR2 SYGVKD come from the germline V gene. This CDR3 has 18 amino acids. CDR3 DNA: TGTGCCATCAGTGAGTCGCAGGGGATAGCGGGAGGATCAGAGACCCAGTACTTC. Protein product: CAISESQGIAGGSETQYF.

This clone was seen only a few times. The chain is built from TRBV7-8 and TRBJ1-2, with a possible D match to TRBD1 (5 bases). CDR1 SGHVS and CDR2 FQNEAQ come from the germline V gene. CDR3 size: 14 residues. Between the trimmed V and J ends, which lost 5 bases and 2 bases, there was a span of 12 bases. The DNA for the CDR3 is TGTGCCAGCAGCAGTAGACAGTTAAACTATGGCTACACCTTC. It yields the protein CASSSRQLNYGYTF.

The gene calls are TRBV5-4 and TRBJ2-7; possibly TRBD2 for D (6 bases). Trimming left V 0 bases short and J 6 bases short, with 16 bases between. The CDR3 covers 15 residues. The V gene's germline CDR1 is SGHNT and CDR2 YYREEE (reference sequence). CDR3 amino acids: CASSLAGTGASEQYF. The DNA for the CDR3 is TGTGCCAGCAGCTTGGCGGGGACTGGGGCCTCCGAGCAGTACTTC.

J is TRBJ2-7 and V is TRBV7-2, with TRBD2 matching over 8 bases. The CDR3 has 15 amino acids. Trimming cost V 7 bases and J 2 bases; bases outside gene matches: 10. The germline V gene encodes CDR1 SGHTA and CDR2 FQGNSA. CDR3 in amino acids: CASTYLVGGAYEQYF. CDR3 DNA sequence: TGTGCCAGCACTTACCTCGTCGGGGGGGCCTACGAGCAGTACTTC.

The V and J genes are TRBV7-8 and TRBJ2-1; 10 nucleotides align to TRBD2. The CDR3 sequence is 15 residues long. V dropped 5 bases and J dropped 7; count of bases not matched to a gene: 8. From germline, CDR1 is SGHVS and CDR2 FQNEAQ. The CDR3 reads CASSQEREGGNEQFF. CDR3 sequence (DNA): TGTGCCAGCAGCCAAGAGCGGGAGGGTGGGAATGAGCAGTTCTTC.

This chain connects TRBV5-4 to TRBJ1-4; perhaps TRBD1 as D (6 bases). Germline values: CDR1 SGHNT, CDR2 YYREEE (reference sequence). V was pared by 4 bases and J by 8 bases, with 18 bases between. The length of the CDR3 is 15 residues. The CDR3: CASSVGGAMREKLFF. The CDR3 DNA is TGTGCCAGCAGCGTTGGGGGGGCGATGCGGGAAAAACTGTTTTTT.

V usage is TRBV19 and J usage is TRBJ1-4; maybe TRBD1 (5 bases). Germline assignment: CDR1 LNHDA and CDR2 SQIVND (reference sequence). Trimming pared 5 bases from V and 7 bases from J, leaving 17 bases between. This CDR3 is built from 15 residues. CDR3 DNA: TGTGCCAGTAGTGTTCCGGGACTACCACCTGAAAAACTGTTTTTT. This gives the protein CASSVPGLPPEKLFF.

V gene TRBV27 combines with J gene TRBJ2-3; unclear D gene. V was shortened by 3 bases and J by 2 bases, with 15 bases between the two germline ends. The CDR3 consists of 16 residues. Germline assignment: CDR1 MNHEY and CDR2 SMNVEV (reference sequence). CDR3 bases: TGTGCCAGCAGTTTCCTTTGGGGTGGGAACACAGATACGCAGTATTTT. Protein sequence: CASSFLWGGNTDTQYF.